Each of the 5 T cell receptor beta chains below was sequenced from the same sample in a study of blood T cell repertoires in COVID-19. Profiled with immunoSEQ multiplex PCR; TCRdb holds only in-frame clones, not every one. Of a few hundred thousand clones listed, roughly 90% are singletons. Sample: peripheral blood. The receptors originated from a woman aged 25 to 39 with COVID-19, enrolled during active disease.

The chain recombines TRBV15 with TRBJ2-1, with 9 bases lining up with TRBD2. CDR1 and CDR2 from the germline V gene are LNHNV and YYDKDF (reference sequence). The CDR3 covers 16 residues. V dropped 1 base and J dropped 7; count of bases not matched to a gene: 8. CDR3 residues: CATSRAGTSRENEQFF. CDR3 in DNA: TGTGCCACCAGCAGAGCCGGGACTAGCCGCGAGAATGAGCAGTTCTTC.

V and J are TRBV6-5 and TRBJ2-3, with 7 bases aligning to TRBD1. Germline values: CDR1 MNHEY, CDR2 SVGAGI. V was pared by 6 bases and J by 4 bases, with 7 bases of the junction left unmatched. The CDR3 is 14 amino acids. CDR3 nucleotide sequence: TGTGCCAGCAGGACTGGACAGGTGCCAGATACGCAGTATTTT. This translates into CASRTGQVPDTQYF.

The genes are TRBV7-2 and TRBJ2-3; 11 bases are a match to TRBD2. With 3 bases clipped from V and 6 bases from J, the junction kept 5 bases outside the gene matches. This CDR3 comprises 15 residues. In germline, CDR1 is SGHTA, CDR2 FQGNSA. CDR3 nucleotide sequence: TGTGCCAGCAGCTTTAGCGGGGGGGGCGTGGATACGCAGTATTTT. It is translated as CASSFSGGGVDTQYF.

In its sample, this clone was seen a few times. Different DNA sequences within this sample yield the same CDR3. The CDR3 sequence is CASSYTVNTEAFF. CDR3 in DNA: TGTGCCAGCAGTTACACGGTGAACACTGAAGCTTTCTTT. This rearrangement joins TRBV6-5 to TRBJ1-1; D is uncertain. This CDR3 has 13 amino acids. Germline-derived CDR1 and CDR2 are MNHEY and SVGAGI. V was pared by 2 bases and J by 0 bases, with 4 bases between.

V gene TRBV7-8 combines with J gene TRBJ2-5, with 7 bases matching TRBD1. The CDR3 totals 18 residues. The V and J ends lost 2 bases and 4 bases, in that order; junction bases with no gene match: 16. Germline loops: CDR1 SGHVS, CDR2 FQNEAQ. The CDR3 coding sequence is TGTGCCAGCAGCTTAAAATGGACGGTGGGCAGGGACAGAGAGACCCAGTACTTC. Its translation is CASSLKWTVGRDRETQYF.